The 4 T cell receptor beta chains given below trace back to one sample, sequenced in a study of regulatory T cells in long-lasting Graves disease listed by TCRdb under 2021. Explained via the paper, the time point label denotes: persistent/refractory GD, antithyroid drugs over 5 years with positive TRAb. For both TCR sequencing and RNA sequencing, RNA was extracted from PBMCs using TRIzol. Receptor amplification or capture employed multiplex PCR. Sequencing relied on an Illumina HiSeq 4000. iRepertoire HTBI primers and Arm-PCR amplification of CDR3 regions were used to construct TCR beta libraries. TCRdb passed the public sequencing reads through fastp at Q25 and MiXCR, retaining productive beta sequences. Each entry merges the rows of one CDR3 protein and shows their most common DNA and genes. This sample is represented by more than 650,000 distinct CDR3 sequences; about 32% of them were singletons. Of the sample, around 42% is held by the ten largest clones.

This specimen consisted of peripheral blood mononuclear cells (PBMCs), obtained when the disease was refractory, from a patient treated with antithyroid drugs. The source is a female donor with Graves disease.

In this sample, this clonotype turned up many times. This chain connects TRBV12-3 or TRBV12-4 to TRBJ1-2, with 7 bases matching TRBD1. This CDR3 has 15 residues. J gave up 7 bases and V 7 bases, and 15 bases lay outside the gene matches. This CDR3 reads CASTSLDRPFIGYTF. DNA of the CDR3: TGTGCCAGCACCTCCCTGGACAGGCCTTTCATTGGCTACACCTTC.

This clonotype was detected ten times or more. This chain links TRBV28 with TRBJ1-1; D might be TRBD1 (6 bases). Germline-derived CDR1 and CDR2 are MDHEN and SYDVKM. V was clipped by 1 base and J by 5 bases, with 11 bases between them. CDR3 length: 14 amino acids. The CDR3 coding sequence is TGTGCCAGCAGTTTATATCAGGGGAAGACTGAAGCTTTCTTT. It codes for CASSLYQGKTEAFF.

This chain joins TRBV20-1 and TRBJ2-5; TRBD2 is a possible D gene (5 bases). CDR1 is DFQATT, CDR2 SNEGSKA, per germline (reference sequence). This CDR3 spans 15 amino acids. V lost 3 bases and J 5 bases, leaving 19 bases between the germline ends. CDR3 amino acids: CSASPINGPGETQYF. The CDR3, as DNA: TGCAGTGCTAGTCCGATAAATGGCCCGGGGGAGACCCAGTACTTC.

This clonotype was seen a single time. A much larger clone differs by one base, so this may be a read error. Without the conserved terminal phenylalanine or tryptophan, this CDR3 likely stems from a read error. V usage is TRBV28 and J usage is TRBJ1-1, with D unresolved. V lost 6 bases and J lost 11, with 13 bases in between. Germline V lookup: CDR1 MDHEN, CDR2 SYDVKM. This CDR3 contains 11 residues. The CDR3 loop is CASSNPLGAFS. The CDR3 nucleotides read TGTGCCAGCAGCAACCCCCTCGGGGCTTTCTCT.